This entry describes one TCR beta chain. This record belongs to a study of shared clonotypes between healthy human individuals. Each subset's genomic DNA was split evenly across several immunoSEQ plates. Original processing notes: Filtering differed because ImmunoSEQ produced junction-only sequences that carried no quality scores. The assay was immunoSEQ multiplex PCR, and TCRdb's table has in-frame clones only and misses some. For V, J and clone size, that table is used; D and trimming come from the DNA. The sample includes hundreds of thousands of clones, 55% to 75% seen only once; the top ten take roughly 1.8%. The CDR3 extends over 14 amino acids. Trimming removed 0 bases at V and 3 bases at J, with 8 bases between. Per germline, CDR1 MDHEN and CDR2 SYDVKM.

This receptor was identified in a woman in her 30s in good health. The sequenced material came from memory CD4+ T cells sorted from blood. The sample's subset: CD45RA-negative fraction. J is TRBJ2-5 and V is TRBV28; no clear D gene. The chain's CDR3 is CASSLWAEKETQYF. The CDR3 DNA reads as TGTGCCAGCAGTTTATGGGCAGAAAAAGAGACCCAGTACTTC.